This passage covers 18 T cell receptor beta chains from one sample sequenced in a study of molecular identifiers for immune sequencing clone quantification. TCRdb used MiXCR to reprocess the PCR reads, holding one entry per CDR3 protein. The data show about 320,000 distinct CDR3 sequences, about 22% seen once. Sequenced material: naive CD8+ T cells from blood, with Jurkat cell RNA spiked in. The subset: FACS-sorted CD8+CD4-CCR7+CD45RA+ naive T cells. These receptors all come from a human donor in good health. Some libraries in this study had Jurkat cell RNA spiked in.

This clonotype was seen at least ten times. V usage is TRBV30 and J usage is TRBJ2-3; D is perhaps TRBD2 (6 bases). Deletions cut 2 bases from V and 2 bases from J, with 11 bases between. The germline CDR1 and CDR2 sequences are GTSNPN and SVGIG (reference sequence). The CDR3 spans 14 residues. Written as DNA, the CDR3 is TGTGCCTGGAGTCTTAGCGGATTCACAGATACGCAGTATTTT. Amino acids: CAWSLSGFTDTQYF.

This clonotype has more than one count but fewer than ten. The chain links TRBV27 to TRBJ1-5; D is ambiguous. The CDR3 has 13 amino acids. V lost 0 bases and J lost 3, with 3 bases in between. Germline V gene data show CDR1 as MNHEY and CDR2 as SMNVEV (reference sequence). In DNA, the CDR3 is TGTGCCAGCAGTTTATCGTACAATCAGCCCCAGCATTTT. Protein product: CASSLSYNQPQHF.

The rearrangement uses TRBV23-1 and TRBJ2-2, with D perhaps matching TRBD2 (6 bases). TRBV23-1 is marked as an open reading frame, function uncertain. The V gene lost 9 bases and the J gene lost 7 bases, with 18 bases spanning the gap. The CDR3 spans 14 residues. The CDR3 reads CARLPRGSCGELFF. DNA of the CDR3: TGCGCCAGGTTACCGCGGGGCAGCTGCGGGGAGCTGTTTTTT.

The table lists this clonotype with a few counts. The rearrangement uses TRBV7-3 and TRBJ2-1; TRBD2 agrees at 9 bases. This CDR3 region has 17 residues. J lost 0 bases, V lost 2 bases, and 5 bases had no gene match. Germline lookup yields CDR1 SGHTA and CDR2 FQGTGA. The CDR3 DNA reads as TGTGCCAGCAGCTTAGGACTAGCGCTTAGCTCCTACAATGAGCAGTTCTTC. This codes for CASSLGLALSSYNEQFF.

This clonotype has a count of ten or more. The DNA for the CDR3 is TGCAGTGCCCCGGGACAACCGAAGACGGGAGGTCCCTACGAGCAGTACTTC. The encoded protein is CSAPGQPKTGGPYEQYF. V and J are TRBV20-1 and TRBJ2-7; D might be TRBD2 (7 bases). The CDR3 has 17 residues. From germline, CDR1 is DFQATT and CDR2 SNEGSKA (reference sequence). With 6 bases removed from V and 2 bases from J, the gap between germline ends came to 26 bases.

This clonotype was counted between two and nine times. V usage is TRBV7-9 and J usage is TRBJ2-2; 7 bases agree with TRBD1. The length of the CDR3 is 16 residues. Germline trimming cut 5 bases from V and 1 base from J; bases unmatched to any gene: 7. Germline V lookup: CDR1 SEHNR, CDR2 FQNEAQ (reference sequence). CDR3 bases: TGTGCCAGCAGCGGAGACAGGGAATTGAACACCGGGGAGCTGTTTTTT. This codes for CASSGDRELNTGELFF.

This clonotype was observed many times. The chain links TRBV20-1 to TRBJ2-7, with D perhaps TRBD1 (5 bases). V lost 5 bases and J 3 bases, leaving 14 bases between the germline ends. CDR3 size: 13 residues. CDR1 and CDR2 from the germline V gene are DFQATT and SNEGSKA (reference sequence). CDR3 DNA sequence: TGCAGTGCTCCTGACAGTGGGGACTACGAGCAGTACTTC. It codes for CSAPDSGDYEQYF.

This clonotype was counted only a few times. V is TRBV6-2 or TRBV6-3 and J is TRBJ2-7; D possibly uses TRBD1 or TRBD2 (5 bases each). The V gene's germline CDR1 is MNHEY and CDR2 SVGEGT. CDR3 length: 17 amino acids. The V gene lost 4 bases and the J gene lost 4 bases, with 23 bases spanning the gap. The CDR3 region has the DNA TGTGCCAGCAGTTCGGCACCCGGGACCCCCGCCGAATACGAGCAGTACTTC. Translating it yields CASSSAPGTPAEYEQYF.

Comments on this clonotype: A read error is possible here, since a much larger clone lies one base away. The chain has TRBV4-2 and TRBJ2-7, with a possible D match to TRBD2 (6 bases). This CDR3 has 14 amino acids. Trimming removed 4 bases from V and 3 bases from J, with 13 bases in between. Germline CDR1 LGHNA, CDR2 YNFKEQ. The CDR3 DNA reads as TGTGCCAGCAGCCGAGAGCGGGCGGTCTACGAGCAGTACTTC. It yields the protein CASSRERAVYEQYF.

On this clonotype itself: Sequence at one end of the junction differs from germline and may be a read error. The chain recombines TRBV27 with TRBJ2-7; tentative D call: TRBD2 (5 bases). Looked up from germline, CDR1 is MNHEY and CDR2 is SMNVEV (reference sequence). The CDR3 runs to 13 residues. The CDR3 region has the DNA TGTGCCAGCAGTTATGGTCCGGGGTACGAGCAGTGCTTC. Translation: CASSYGPGYEQCF.

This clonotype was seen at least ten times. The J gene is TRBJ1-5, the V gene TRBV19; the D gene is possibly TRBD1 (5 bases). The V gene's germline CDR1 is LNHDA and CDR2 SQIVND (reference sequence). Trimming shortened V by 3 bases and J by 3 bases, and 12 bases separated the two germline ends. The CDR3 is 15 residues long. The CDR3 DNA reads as TGTGCCAGTAGTATTGGGCAGGGACTCAATCAGCCCCAGCATTTT. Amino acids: CASSIGQGLNQPQHF.

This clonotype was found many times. The CDR3 is CASSPPGGLTDTQYF. CDR3 DNA: TGTGCCAGCAGCCCCCCTGGGGGGCTCACAGATACGCAGTATTTT. The chain carries TRBV7-9 and TRBJ2-3; either TRBD1 or TRBD2 may fit D (6 bases each). The V end was cut by 5 bases, the J end by 2 bases, with 14 bases between. This CDR3 contains 15 residues. CDR1 and CDR2 (germline): SEHNR, FQNEAQ (reference sequence).

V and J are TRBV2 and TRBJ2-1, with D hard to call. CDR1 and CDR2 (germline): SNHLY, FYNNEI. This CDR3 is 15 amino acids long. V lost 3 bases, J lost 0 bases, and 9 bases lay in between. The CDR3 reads CASSDLDNSYNEQFF. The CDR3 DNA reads TGTGCCAGCAGTGATCTCGATAACTCCTACAATGAGCAGTTCTTC.

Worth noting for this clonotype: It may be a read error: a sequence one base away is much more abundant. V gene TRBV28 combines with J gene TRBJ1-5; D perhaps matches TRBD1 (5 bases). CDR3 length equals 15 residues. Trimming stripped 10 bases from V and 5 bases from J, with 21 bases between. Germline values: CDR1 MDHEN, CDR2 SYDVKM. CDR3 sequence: CANRIARAGHQPQHF. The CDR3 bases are TGTGCCAACAGAATAGCCAGGGCAGGGCATCAGCCCCAGCATTTT.

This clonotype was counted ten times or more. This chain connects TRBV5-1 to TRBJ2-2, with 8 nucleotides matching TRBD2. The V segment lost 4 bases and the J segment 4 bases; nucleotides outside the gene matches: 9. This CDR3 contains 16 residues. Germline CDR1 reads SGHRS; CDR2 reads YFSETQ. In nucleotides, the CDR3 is TGCGCCAGCAGCCCCCTAGTAGCGGGACGCACCGGGGAGCTGTTTTTT. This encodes CASSPLVAGRTGELFF.

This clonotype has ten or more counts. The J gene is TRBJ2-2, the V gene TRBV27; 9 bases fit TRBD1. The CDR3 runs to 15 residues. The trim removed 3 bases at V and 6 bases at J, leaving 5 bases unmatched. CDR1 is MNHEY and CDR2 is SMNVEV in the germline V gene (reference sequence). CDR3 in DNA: TGTGCCAGCAGTTTGGGACAGGGAGGGGCCGGGGAGCTGTTTTTT. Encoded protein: CASSLGQGGAGELFF.

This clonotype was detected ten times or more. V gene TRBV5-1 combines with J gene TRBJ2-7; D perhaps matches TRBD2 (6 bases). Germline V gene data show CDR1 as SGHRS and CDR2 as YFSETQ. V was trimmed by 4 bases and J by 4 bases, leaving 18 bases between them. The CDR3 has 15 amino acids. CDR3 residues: CASSLWPGSRYEQYF. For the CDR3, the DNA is TGCGCCAGCAGCCTATGGCCCGGGAGTCGGTACGAGCAGTACTTC.

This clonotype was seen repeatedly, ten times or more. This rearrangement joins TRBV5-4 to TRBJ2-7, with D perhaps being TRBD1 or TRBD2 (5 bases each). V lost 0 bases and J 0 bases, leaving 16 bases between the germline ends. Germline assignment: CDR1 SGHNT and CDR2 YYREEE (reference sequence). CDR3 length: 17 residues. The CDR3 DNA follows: TGTGCCAGCAGCTTGGTGGGGCTAGCTGGGAGCTCCTACGAGCAGTACTTC. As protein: CASSLVGLAGSSYEQYF. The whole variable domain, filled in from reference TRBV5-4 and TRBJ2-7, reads ETGVTQSPTHLIKTRGQQVTLRCSSQSGHNTVSWYQQALGQGPQFIFQYYREEENGRGNFPPRFSGLQFPNYSSELNVNALELDDSALYLCASSLVGLAGSSYEQYFGPGTRLTVT.